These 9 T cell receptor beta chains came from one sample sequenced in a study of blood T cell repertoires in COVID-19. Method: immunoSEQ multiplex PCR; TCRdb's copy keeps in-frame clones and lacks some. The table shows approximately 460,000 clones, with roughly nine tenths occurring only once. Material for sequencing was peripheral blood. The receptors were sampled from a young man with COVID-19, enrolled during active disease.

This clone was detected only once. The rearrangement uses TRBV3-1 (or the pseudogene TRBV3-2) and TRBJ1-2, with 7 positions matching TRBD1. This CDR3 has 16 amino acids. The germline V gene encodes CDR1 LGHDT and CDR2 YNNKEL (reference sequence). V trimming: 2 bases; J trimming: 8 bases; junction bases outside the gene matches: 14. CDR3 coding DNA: TGTGCCAGCAGCCAAAGTGACAGGGTTTACGGTAACGGCTACACCTTC. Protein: CASSQSDRVYGNGYTF.

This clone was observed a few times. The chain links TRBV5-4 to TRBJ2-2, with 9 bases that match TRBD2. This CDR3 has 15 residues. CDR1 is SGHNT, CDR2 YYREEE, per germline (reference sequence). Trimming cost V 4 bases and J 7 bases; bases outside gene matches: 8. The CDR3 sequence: CASSAAGGRSGELFF. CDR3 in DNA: TGTGCCAGCAGCGCAGCGGGGGGCCGGAGCGGGGAGCTGTTTTTT.

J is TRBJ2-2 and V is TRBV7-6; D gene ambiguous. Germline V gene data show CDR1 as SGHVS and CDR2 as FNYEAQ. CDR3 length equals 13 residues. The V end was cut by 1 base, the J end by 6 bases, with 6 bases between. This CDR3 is CASSLVVAGELFF. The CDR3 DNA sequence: TGTGCCAGCAGCTTAGTAGTCGCCGGGGAGCTGTTTTTT.

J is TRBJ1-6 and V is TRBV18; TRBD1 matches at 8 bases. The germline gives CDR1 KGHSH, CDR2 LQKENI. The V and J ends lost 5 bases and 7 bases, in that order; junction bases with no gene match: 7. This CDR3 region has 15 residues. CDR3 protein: CASSSVQGENSPLHF. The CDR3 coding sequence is TGTGCCAGCTCATCCGTACAGGGGGAGAATTCACCCCTCCACTTT.

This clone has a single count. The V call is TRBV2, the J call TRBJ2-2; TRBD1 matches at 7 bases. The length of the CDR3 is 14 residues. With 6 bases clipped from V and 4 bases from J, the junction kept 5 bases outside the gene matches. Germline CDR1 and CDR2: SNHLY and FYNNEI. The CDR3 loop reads CASSRQGGTGELFF. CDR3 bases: TGTGCCAGCAGCCGACAGGGTGGCACCGGGGAGCTGTTTTTT.

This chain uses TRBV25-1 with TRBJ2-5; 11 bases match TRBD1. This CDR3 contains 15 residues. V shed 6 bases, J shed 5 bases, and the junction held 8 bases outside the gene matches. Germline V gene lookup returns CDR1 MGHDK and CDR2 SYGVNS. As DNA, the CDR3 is TGTGCCAGCAGCCTGGACAGGGGGCATTCGGAGACCCAGTACTTC. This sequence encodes CASSLDRGHSETQYF.

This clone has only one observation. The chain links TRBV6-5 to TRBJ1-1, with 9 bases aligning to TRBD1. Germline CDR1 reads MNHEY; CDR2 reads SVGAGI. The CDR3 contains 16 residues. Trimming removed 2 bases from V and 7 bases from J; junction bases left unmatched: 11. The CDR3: CASSYVSGTGFVEAFF. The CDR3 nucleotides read TGTGCCAGCAGTTACGTATCTGGGACAGGGTTTGTTGAAGCTTTCTTT.

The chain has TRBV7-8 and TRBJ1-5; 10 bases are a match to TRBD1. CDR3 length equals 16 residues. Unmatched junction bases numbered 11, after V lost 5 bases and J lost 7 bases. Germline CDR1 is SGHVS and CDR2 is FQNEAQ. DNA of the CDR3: TGTGCCAGCAGCCGTAACCCGGGACAGGGGAAACAGCCCCAGCATTTT. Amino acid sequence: CASSRNPGQGKQPQHF.

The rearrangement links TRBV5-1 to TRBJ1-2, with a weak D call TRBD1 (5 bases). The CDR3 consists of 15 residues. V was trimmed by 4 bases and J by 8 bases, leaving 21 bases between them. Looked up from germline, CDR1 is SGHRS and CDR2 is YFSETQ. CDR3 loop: CASSPGSVRESGYTF. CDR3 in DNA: TGCGCCAGCAGCCCAGGATCGGTCAGGGAAAGCGGCTACACCTTC.